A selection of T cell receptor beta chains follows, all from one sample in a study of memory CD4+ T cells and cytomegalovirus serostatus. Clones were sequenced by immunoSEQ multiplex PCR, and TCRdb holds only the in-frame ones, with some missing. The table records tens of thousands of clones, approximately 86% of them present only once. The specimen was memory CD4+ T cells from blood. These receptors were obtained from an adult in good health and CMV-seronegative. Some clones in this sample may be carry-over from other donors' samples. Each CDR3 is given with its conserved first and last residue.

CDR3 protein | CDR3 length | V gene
CATSNNYGYTF | 11 | TRBV2
CSVEHRQESSGANVLTF | 17 | TRBV29-1
CASSQRTGGSQYF | 13 | TRBV14
CASSSDRGRGYTF | 13 | TRBV5-1
CASSLLTSGSNEQFF | 15 | TRBV7-2
CASSWTGGTDTQYF | 14 | TRBV2
CASRGEGTREKTQYF | 15 | TRBV5-1
CAWSPDSNQPQHF | 13 | TRBV30
CASSGVRPQHF | 11 | TRBV19
CASSLTGGKGNQPQHF | 16 | TRBV5-1
CASSPGRVTAYEQYF | 15 | TRBV7-3
CASSFEGEKLFF | 12 | TRBV5-1
CASSQSPGTGNEQFF | 15 | TRBV6-6
CASSPPAWSKNSYEQYF | 17 | TRBV18